This T cell receptor (beta chain) was identified in a study of blood T cells in healthy people across ages. Comments on this clonotype: The antigen is undetermined.

Study-wide results and limits: Versus aged donors, long-lived donors had higher diversity and more naive CD4+ cells.

A J-beta primer mix and a sample-barcoded 5' primer were used in a second PCR of roughly 6 to 11 cycles. One entry per CDR3 protein, called by TCRdb with MiXCR from the 5' RACE reads. The table shows about 570,000 distinct CDR3 sequences, with approximately 27% occurring only once. Donor samples were obtained from healthy Caucasian individuals from Russia, aged 6 to 90. Each sample had at least 6 million PBMCs isolated. RNA extraction gave at least 5 micrograms of total RNA per sample. This sequence was found in a woman aged 70-85 years in good health. The sample was blood.

The CDR3 loop is CASRSGSNSPLHF. CDR3 nucleotide sequence: TGCGCCAGCAGATCAGGAAGTAATTCACCCCTCCACTTT. The J gene is TRBJ1-6, the V gene TRBV5-1; D gene uncertain. V was pared by 5 bases and J by 6 bases, with 9 bases between. Germline V gives CDR1 SGHRS, CDR2 YFSETQ. This CDR3 has 13 residues.